The subject of this entry is one T cell receptor (beta chain). What it binds is not known. A single base separates this from a much larger clone, so it may be a read error. This record comes from a study of CD8+CD57+ T cells in acquired aplastic anemia. Study information: An average of approximately 3.4 ug of DNA was obtained from sorted CD4+ and CD8+ cells. An average of roughly 11 million reads for CD4+ cells was obtained from healthy donors.

Using genomic DNA as the template, TCR beta VDJ and CDR3 profiling was carried out. From the reads, TCRdb called clonotypes with MiXCR, one entry per CDR3 protein. The table includes some 150,000 distinct CDR3 sequences, 41% detected once. Study conclusions and caveats: Roughly 27 sequences, all CD8+ CDR3, were shared between patients and controls. Controls and patients did not differ significantly in CD8+ Simpson's diversity.

There are 16 residues in the CDR3. Germline lookup yields CDR1 MNHEY and CDR2 SVGAGI. This clonotype was obtained from a human donor in good health, serving as a control. The chain carries TRBV6-5 and TRBJ2-7; D is uncertain. The sequenced sample was sorted CD4+, CD8+, or CD8+CD57+ T cells (not recorded which) from PBMCs. The DNA for the CDR3 is TGTGCCAGCAGTTACAGTTACAGCGCTACCTCCTACGGGCAGTACTTC. The encoded protein is CASSYSYSATSYGQYF.